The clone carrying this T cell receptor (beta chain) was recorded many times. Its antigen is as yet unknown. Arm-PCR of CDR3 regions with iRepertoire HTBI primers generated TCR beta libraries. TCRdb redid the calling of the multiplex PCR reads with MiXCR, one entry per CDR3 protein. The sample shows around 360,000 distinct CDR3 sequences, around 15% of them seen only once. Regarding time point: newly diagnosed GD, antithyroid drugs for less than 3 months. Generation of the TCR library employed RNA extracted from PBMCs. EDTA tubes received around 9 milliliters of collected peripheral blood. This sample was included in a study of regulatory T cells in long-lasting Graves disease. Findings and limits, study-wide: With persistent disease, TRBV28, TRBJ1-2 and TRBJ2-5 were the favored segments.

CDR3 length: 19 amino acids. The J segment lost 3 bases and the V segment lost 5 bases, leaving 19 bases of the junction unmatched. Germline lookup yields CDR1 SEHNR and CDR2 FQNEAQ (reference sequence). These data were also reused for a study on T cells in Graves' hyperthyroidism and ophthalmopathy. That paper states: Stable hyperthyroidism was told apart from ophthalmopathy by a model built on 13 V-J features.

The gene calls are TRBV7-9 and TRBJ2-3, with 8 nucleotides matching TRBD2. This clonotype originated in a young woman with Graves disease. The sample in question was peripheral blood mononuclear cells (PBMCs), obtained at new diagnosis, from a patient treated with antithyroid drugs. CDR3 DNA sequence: TGTGCCAGCAGCCCAGCGGTGGGGACTAGAACGCGGTCGACAGATACGCAGTATTTT. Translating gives CASSPAVGTRTRSTDTQYF.